This entry concerns a single T cell receptor (beta chain). What it binds is unknown. This specimen belongs to a study of cytomegalovirus exposure and HLA in healthy donors. Findings of the study overall: After further analysis at a later stage, roughly 16,000 TCR beta sequences were associated with HLA alleles at 0.05 false discovery rate.

The PCR was carried out with 60 Vbeta primers and 13 Jbeta primers. The table came from immunoSEQ multiplex PCR; TCRdb's copy has only in-frame clones and leaves some out. The repertoire holds about 190,000 clones, with roughly 80% as singletons. V shed 1 base and J 3 bases; nucleotides not matched to a gene: 8. The CDR3 has 17 residues. Germline values: CDR1 MDHEN, CDR2 SYDVKM. The receptor's source is a woman between 18 and 30 years old in good health and CMV-seronegative. Sequenced: PBMCs. This chain connects TRBV28 to TRBJ2-2; 7 bases match TRBD2. The CDR3 region is CASSLSSISGYTGELFF. The CDR3 DNA follows: TGTGCCAGCAGTTTATCAAGTATTAGCGGGTACACCGGGGAGCTGTTTTTT.